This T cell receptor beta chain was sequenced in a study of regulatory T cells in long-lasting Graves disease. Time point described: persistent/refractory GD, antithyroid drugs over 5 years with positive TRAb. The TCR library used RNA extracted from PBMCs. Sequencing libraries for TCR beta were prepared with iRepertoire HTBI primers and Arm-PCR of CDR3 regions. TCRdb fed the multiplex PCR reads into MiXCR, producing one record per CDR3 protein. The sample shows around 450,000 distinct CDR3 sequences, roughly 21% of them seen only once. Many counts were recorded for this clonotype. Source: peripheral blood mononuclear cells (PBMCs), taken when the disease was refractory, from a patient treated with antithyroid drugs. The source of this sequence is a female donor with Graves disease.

CDR3 sequence: CSVELAGSGREKLFF. CDR3 nucleotide sequence: TGCAGCGTTGAGTTAGCAGGGTCGGGTAGGGAAAAACTGTTTTTT. The chain links TRBV29-1 to TRBJ1-4, with D maybe TRBD1 (5 bases). Germline V lookup: CDR1 SQVTM, CDR2 ANQGSEA. With 3 bases removed from V and 8 bases from J, the gap between germline ends came to 19 bases. The CDR3 sequence is 15 residues long.